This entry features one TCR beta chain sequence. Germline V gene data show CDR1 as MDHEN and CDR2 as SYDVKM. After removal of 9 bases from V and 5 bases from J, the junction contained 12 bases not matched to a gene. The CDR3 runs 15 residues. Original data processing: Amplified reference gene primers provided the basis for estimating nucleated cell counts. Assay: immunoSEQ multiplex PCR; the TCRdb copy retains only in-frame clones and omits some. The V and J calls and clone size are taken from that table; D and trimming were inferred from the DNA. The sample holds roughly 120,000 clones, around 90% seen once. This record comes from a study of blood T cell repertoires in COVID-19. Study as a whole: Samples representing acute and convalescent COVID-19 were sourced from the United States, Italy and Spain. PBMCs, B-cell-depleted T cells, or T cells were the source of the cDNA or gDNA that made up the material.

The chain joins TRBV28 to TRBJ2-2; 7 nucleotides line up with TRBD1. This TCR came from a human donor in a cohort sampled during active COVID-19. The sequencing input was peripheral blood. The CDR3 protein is CASHTGTVTTGELFF. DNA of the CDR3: TGTGCCAGTCATACCGGGACAGTTACTACCGGGGAGCTGTTTTTT.